The 3 T cell receptor beta chains in this list originate from one sample, sequenced in a study of blood T cell repertoires in COVID-19 (dated by TCRdb to 2019 to 2021). Library prep was done by the immunoSEQ multiplex PCR assay. The table was pulled from immuneACCESS by TCRdb, which kept in-frame rearrangements only. Such tables lose some clones; where checked, under half of the loss comes from unresolved V genes, and the rest has no known cause. A total of approximately 85,000 clones appear in this sample, approximately 80% of them only once. The ten largest account for roughly 10% of the sample. Sample: peripheral blood. Receptors were obtained from a woman aged 70-85 years with active or convalescent COVID-19.

The V and J genes are TRBV9 and TRBJ1-3; the D gene is possibly TRBD1 (6 bases). V was clipped by 4 bases and J by 0 bases, with 14 bases between them. The CDR3 consists of 16 residues. Germline lookup yields CDR1 SGDLS and CDR2 YYNGEE. The CDR3 loop reads CASSPWGQFSGNTIYF. The CDR3 bases are TGTGCCAGCAGCCCCTGGGGACAATTCTCTGGAAACACCATATATTTT.

V usage is TRBV5-1 and J usage is TRBJ2-1, with D unresolved. The germline gives CDR1 SGHRS, CDR2 YFSETQ. This CDR3 spans 13 amino acids. The V end lost 0 bases, the J end lost 15 bases, and 16 bases lay between the germline ends. This CDR3 reads CASSLASKSTSFF. DNA for the CDR3: TGCGCCAGCAGCTTGGCCTCTAAGAGCACGTCGTTCTTC.

V usage is TRBV12-3 or TRBV12-4 and J usage is TRBJ2-3; a weak D match, TRBD2 (5 bases). This CDR3 has 13 residues. Trimming shortened V by 2 bases and J by 5 bases, and 8 bases separated the two germline ends. The chain's CDR3 is CASSLLEGDTQYF. The CDR3 nucleotides are TGTGCCAGCAGTTTACTCGAGGGAGATACGCAGTATTTT.